The source of this TCR beta chain is a study of cytomegalovirus exposure and HLA in healthy donors. Germline V lookup: CDR1 SQVTM, CDR2 ANQGSEA. This CDR3 has 9 amino acids. Trimming left V 8 bases short and J 15 bases short, with 14 bases between. The assay was immunoSEQ multiplex PCR, and TCRdb's table has in-frame clones only and misses some. In the table there are fewer than 200,000 clones, 86% of which are singletons. This chain uses TRBV29-1 with TRBJ2-1; possible D gene TRBD1, 6 bases. This clonotype was sampled from a man aged 30-40 years in good health and CMV-seropositive. Sequencing used PBMCs. CDR3 DNA: TGCAGCAAAACAGGGCTGGCGTTCTTC. Translated: CSKTGLAFF.